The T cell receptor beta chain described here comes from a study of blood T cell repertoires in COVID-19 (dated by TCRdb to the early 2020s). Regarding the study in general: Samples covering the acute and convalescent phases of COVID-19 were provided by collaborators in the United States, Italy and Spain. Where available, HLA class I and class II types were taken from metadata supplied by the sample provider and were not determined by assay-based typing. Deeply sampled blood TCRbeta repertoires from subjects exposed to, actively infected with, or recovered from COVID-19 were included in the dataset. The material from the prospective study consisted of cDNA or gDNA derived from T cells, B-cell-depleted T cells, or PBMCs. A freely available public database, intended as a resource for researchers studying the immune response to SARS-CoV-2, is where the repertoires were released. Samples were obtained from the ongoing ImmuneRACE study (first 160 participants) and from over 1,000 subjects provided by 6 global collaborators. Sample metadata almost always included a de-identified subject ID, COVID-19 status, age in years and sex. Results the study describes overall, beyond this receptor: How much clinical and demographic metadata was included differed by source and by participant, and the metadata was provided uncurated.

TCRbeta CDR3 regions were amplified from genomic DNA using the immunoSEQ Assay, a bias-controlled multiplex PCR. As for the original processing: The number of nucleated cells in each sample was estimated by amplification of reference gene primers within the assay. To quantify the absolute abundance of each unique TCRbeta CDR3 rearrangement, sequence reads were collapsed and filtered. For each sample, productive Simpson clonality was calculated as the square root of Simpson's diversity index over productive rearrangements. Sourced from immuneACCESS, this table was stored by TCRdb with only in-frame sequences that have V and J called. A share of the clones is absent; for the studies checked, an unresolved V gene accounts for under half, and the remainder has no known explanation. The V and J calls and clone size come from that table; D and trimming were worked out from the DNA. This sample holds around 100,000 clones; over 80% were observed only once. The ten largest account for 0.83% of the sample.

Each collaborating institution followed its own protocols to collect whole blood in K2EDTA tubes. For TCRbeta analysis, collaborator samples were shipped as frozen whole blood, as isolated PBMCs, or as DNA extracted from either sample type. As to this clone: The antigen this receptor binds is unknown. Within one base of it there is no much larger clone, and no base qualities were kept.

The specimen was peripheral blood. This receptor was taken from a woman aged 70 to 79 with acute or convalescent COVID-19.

The CDR3 corresponds to CASTSSGRTNEQFF. The nucleotide sequence is given as TGCGCCAGCACCAGTAGCGGGAGGACTAATGAGCAGTTCTTC. The rearranged segments are TRBV5-1 and TRBJ2-1, and 10 junctional nucleotides match TRBD2. CDR1 and CDR2 are read off the germline V gene as SGHRS and YFSETQ. Clipping removes 6 bases from V and 7 bases from J, with 7 as the unmatched junction base count. From cysteine to phenylalanine, the CDR3 is 14 amino acids long. Solely the CDR3 DNA is kept, with 42 bases framed from the first base.